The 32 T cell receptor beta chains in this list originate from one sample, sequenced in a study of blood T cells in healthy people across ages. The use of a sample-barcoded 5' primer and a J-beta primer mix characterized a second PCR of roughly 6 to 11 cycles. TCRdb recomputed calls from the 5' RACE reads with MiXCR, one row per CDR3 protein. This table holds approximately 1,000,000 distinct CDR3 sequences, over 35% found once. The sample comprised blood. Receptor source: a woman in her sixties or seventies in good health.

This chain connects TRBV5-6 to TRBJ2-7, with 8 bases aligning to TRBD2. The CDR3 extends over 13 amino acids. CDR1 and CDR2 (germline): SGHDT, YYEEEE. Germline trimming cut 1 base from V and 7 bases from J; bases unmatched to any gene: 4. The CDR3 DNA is TGTGCCAGCAGCTTGTTTGGGACTAGAGAGCAGTACTTC. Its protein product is CASSLFGTREQYF.

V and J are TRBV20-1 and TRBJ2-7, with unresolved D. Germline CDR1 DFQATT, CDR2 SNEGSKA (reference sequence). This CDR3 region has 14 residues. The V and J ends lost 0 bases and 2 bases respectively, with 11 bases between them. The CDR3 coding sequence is TGCAGTGCTAGAGACCCGATTTTGCCCTACGAGCAGTACTTC. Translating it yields CSARDPILPYEQYF.

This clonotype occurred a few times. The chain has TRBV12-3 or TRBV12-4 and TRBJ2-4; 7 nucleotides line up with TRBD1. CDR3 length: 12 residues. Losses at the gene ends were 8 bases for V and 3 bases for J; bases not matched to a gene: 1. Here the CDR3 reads CASGQVKNIQYF. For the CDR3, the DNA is TGTGCCAGCGGACAGGTCAAAAACATTCAGTACTTC.

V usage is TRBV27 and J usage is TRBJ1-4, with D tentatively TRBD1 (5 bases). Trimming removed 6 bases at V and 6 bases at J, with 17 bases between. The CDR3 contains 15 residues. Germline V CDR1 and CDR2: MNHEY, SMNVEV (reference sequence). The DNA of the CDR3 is TGTGCCAGCAGGGAAGAGGGGTCACTCGATGAAAAACTGTTTTTT. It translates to CASREEGSLDEKLFF.

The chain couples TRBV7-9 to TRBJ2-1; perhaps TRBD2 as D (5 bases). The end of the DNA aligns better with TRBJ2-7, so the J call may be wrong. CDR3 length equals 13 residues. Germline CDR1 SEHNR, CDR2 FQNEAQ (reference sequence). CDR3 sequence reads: CASSPSGLHEQYF. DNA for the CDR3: TGTGCCAGCAGCCCCTCGGGGTTGCACGAGCAGTACTTC.

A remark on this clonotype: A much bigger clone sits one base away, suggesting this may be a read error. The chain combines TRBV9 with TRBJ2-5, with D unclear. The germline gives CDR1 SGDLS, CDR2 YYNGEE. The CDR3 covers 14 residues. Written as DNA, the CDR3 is TGTGCCAGCAGCGTAGGGAGTCTTGAGGAGATCCAGTACTTC. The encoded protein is CASSVGSLEEIQYF.

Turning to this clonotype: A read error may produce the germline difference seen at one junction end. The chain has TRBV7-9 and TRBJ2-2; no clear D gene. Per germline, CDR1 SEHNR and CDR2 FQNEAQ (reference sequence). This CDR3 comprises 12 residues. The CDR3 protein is CAGSFIPGELFF. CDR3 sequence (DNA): TGTGCCGGCAGCTTCATACCCGGGGAGCTGTTTTTT.

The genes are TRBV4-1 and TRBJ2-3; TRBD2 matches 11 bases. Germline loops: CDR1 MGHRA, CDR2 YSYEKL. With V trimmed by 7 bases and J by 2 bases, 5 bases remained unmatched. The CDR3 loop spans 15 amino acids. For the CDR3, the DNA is TGCGCCAGCACCGCGACTAGCGGGACCACAGATACGCAGTATTTT. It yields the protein CASTATSGTTDTQYF.

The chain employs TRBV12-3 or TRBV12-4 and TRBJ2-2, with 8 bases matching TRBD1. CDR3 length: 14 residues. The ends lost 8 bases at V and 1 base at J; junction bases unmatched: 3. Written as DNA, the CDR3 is TGTGCCAGCGGCGGGACAGGGAACACCGGGGAGCTGTTTTTT. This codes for CASGGTGNTGELFF.

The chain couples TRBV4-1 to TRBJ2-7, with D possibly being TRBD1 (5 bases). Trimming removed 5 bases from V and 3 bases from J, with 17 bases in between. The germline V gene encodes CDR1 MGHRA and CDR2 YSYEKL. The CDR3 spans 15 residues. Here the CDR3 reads CASSARDYELYEQYF. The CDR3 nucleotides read TGCGCCAGCAGCGCCAGGGATTACGAACTCTACGAGCAGTACTTC.

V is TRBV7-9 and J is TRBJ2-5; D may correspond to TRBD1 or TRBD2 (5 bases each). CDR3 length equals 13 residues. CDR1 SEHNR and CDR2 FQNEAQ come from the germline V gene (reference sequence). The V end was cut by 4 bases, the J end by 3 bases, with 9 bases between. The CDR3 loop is CASSWGSKETQYF. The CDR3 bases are TGTGCCAGCAGCTGGGGGTCGAAAGAGACCCAGTACTTC. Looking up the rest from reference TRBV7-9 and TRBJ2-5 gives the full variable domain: DTGVSQNPRHKITKRGQNVTFRCDPISEHNRLYWYRQTLGQGPEFLTYFQNEAQLEKSRLLSDRFSAERPKGSFSTLEIQRTEQGDSAMYLCASSWGSKETQYFGPGTRLLVL.

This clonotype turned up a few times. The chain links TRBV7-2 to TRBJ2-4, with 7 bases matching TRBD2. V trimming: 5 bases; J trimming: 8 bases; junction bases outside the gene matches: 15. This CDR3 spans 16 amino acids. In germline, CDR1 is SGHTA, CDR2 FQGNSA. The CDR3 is CASSHYRGEAIHIQYF. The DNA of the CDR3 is TGTGCCAGCAGCCACTACCGGGGGGAGGCCATTCACATTCAGTACTTC.

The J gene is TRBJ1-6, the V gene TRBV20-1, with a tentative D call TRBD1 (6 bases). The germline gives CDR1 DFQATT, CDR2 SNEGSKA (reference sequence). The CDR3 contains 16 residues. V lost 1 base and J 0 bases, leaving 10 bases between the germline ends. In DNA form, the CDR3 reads TGCAGTGCTAGAGCAGGGGTTAGCTCCTATAATTCACCCCTCCACTTT. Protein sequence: CSARAGVSSYNSPLHF.

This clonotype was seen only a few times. As DNA, the CDR3 is TGCGCCAGCAGCCAAGATGGGCGGGGGACTGAAGCTTTCTTT. Translation: CASSQDGRGTEAFF. This chain uses TRBV4-1 with TRBJ1-1; D possibly corresponds to TRBD1 (5 bases). V was clipped by 0 bases and J by 5 bases, with 10 bases between them. This CDR3 spans 14 amino acids. The V gene's germline CDR1 is MGHRA and CDR2 YSYEKL.

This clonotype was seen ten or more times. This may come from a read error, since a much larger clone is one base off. This CDR3 reads CSVLSGGGGEQYF. DNA for the CDR3: TGCAGCGTTCTTAGCGGGGGTGGGGGTGAGCAGTACTTC. The chain joins TRBV29-1 to TRBJ2-5, with 9 bases identical to TRBD2. CDR3 length: 13 amino acids. In germline, CDR1 is SQVTM, CDR2 ANQGSEA. After removal of 5 bases from V and 11 bases from J, the junction contained 12 bases not matched to a gene.

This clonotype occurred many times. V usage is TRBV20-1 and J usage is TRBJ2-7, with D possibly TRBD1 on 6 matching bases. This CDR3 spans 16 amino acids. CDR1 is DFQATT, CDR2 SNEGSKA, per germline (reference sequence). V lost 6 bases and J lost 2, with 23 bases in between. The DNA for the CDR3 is TGCAGTGCCCCGACGAGCGTGTCAGGGGCAGCCTACGAGCAGTACTTC. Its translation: CSAPTSVSGAAYEQYF.

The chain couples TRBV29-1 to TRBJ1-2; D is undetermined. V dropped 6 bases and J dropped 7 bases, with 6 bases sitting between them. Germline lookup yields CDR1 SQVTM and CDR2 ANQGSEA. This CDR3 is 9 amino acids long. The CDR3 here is CSVVSGYTF. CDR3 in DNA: TGCAGCGTCGTGAGTGGCTACACCTTC. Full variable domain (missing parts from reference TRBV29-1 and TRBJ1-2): SAVISQKPSRDICQRGTSLTIQCQVDSQVTMMFWYRQQPGQSLTLIATANQGSEATYESGFVIDKFPISRPNLTFSTLTVSNMSPEDSSIYLCSVVSGYTFGSGTRLTVV.

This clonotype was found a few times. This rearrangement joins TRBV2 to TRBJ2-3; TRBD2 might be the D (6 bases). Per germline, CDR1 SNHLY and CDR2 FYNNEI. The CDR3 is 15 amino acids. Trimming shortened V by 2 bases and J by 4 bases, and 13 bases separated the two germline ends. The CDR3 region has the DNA TGTGCCAGCAGTGAATCGAGACTAGTTTCAGATACGCAGTATTTT. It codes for CASSESRLVSDTQYF.

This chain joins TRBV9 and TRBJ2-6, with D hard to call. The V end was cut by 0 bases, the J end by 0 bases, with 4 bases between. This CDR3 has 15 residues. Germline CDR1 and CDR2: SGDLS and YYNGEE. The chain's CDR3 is CASSVVDSGANVLTF. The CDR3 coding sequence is TGTGCCAGCAGCGTAGTCGACTCTGGGGCCAACGTCCTGACTTTC. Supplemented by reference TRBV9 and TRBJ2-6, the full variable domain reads DSGVTQTPKHLITATGQRVTLRCSPRSGDLSVYWYQQSLDQGLQFLIQYYNGEERAKGNILERFSAQQFPDLHSELNLSSLELGDSALYFCASSVVDSGANVLTFGAGSRLTVL.

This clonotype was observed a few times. The CDR3 bases are TGTGCCATCAGTGCTGTCGGTGAGGCGAACACCGGGGAGCTGTTTTTT. Translation: CAISAVGEANTGELFF. This chain links TRBV10-3 with TRBJ2-2, with unresolved D. Looked up from germline, CDR1 is ENHRY and CDR2 is SYGVKD. The CDR3 consists of 16 residues. Trimming cost V 4 bases and J 0 bases, with 12 bases left between them.

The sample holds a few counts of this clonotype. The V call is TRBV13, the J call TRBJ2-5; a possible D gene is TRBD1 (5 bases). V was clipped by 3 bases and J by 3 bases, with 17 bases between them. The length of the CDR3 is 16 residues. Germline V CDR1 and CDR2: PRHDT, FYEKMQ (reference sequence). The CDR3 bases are TGTGCCAGCAGCTTTACAGGTTCCCAAATCGAAGAGACCCAGTACTTC. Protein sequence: CASSFTGSQIEETQYF.

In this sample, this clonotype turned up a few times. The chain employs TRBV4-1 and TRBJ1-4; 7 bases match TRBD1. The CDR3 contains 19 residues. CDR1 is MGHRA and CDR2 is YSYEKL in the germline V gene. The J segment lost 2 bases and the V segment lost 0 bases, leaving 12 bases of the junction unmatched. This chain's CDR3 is CASSQDWGRGFRTNEKLFF. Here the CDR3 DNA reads TGCGCCAGCAGCCAAGATTGGGGCAGGGGGTTTCGGACTAATGAAAAACTGTTTTTT.

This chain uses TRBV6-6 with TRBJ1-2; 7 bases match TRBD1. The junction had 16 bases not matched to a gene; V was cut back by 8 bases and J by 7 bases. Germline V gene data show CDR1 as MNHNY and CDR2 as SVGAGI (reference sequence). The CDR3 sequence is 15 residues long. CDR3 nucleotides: TGTGCCAGCTCGGTTTCGGGACAGTCGTCCTTTGGCTACACCTTC. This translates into CASSVSGQSSFGYTF.

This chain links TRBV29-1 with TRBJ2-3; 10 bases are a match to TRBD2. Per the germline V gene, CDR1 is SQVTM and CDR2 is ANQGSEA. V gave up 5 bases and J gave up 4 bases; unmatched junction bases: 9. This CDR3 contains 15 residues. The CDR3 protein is CSVSVLAGVADTQYF. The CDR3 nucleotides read TGCAGCGTTTCGGTTCTAGCGGGAGTGGCAGATACGCAGTATTTT.

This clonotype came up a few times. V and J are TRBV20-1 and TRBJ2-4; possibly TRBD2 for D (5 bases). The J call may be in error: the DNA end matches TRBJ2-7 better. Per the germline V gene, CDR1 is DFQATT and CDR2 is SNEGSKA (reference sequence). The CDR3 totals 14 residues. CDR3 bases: TGCAGTGCTTCGGGGAGCGGAATCCCGGACGAGCAGTACTTC. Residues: CSASGSGIPDEQYF.

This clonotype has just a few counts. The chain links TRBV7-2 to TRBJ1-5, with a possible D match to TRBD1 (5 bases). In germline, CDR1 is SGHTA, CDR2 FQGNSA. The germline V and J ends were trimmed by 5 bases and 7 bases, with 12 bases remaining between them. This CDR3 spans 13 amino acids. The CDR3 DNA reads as TGTGCCAGCAGCGTTGAGGGGCGCCAGCCCCAGCATTTT. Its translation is CASSVEGRQPQHF.

The CDR3 DNA follows: TGTGCCAGCAGCGTTACCGAGGGACTCCAAGAGACCCAGTACTTC. It codes for CASSVTEGLQETQYF. This rearrangement joins TRBV9 to TRBJ2-5; D might be TRBD2 (6 bases). V was pared by 2 bases and J by 1 base, with 12 bases between. The CDR3 runs 15 residues. Germline loops: CDR1 SGDLS, CDR2 YYNGEE.

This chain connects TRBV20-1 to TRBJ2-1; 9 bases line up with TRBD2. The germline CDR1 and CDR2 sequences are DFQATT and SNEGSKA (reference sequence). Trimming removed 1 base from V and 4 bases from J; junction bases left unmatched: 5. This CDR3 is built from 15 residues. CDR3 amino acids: CSARAYSGSYNEQFF. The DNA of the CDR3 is TGCAGTGCTAGAGCCTATAGCGGGAGTTACAATGAGCAGTTCTTC.

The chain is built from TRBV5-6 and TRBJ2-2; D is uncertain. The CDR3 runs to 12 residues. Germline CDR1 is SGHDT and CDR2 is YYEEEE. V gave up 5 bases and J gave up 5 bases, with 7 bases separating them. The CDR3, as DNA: TGTGCCAGCAGTAGTGAGACCGGGGAGCTGTTTTTT. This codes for CASSSETGELFF.

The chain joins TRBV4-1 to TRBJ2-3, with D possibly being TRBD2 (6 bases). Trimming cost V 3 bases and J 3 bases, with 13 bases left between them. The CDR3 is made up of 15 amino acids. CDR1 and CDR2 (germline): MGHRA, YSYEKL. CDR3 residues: CASSHREGRTDTQYF. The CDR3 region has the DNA TGCGCCAGCAGCCACCGAGAGGGGAGGACAGATACGCAGTATTTT.

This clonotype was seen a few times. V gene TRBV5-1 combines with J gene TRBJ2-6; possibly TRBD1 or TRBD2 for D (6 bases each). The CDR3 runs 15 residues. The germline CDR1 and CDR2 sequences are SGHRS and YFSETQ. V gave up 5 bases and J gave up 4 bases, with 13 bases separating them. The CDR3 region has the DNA TGCGCCAGCAGTTCAGGGGACTTAGGGGCCAACGTCCTGACTTTC. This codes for CASSSGDLGANVLTF.

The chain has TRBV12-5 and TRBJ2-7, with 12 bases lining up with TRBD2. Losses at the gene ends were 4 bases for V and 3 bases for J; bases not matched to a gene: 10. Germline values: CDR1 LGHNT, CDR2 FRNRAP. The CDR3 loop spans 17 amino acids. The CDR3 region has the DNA TGTGCTAGTGGTTGGGTTTCCGGGACTAGCGGGCTCTACGAGCAGTACTTC. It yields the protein CASGWVSGTSGLYEQYF.